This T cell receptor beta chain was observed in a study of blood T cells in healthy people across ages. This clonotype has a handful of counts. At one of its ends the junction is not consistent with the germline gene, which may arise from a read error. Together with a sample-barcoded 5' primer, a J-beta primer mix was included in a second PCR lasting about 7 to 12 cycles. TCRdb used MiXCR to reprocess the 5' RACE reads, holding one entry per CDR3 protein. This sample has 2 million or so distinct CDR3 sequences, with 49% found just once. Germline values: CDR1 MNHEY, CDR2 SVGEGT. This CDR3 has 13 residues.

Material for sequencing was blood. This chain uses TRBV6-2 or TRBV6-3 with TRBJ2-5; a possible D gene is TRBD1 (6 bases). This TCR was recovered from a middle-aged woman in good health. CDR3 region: CASSNSGAETQYF. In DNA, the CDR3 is TGTGCCAGCAGTAACTCAGGGGCGGAGACCCAGTACTTC.